The 27 T cell receptor beta chains listed next were all sequenced from one sample in a study of OX40 agonist ivuxolimab in advanced cancers. Profiled with immunoSEQ multiplex PCR; TCRdb holds only in-frame clones, not every one. The repertoire holds around 40,000 clones, with around four fifths as singletons. This specimen consisted of CD4+ or CD8+ T cells sorted from blood, obtained in a trial of the OX40 agonist ivuxolimab. These receptors were taken from an adult with an advanced solid tumor such as melanoma, head and neck, liver or kidney cancer.

The chain combines TRBV7-2 with TRBJ1-5; maybe TRBD1 (5 bases). This CDR3 spans 14 amino acids. Germline V gives CDR1 SGHTA, CDR2 FQGNSA. The V gene lost 2 bases and the J gene lost 5 bases, with 10 bases spanning the gap. The DNA of the CDR3 is TGTGCCAGCAGCTTAAGAAGCAGGGATCAGCCCCAGCATTTT. This translates into CASSLRSRDQPQHF.

In regard to this clone: This sample includes further DNA sequences coding for the same CDR3. The V and J genes are TRBV6-1 and TRBJ2-3, with D possibly called TRBD1 or TRBD2 (6 bases each). V lost 0 bases and J lost 8, with 15 bases in between. This CDR3 spans 15 amino acids. CDR1 MNHNS and CDR2 SASEGT come from the germline V gene. The CDR3 is CASSEARTGGGTQYF. As DNA, the CDR3 is TGTGCCAGCAGTGAAGCGCGGACCGGAGGGGGTACGCAGTATTTT.

V is TRBV21-1 and J is TRBJ2-1; TRBD1, as called in the table, went unchecked against the DNA. TRBV21-1 is a recognized pseudogene. This CDR3 has 13 residues. CDR3: CASRSGRNNEQFF. CDR3 DNA sequence: TGTGCCAGCAGATCTGGGCGAAACAATGAGCAGTTCTTC.

V and J are TRBV7-8 and TRBJ2-3; 9 bases are shared with TRBD2. The V gene's germline CDR1 is SGHVS and CDR2 FQNEAQ. After removal of 4 bases from V and 2 bases from J, the junction contained 7 bases not matched to a gene. This CDR3 comprises 16 residues. The DNA of the CDR3 is TGTGCCAGCAGCTCCTGGACTAGCGCTTACACAGATACGCAGTATTTT. Amino acid sequence: CASSSWTSAYTDTQYF.

The V and J genes are TRBV27 and TRBJ2-1; D is uncertain. CDR1 is MNHEY and CDR2 is SMNVEV in the germline V gene (reference sequence). CDR3 length: 14 residues. V lost 0 bases to trimming and J lost 6 bases, with 9 bases between them. The CDR3 loop reads CASSLSRSTNEQFF. The CDR3, as DNA: TGTGCCAGCAGTTTATCGAGGTCCACCAATGAGCAGTTCTTC.

V and J are TRBV28 and TRBJ2-3; a possible D gene is TRBD1 (6 bases). Trimming stripped 6 bases from V and 0 bases from J, with 16 bases between. The length of the CDR3 is 16 residues. Looked up from germline, CDR1 is MDHEN and CDR2 is SYDVKM. CDR3 residues: CASRRAGVGSTDTQYF. The CDR3, as DNA: TGTGCCAGCAGGCGGGCAGGGGTGGGGAGCACAGATACGCAGTATTTT.

This chain links TRBV27 with TRBJ2-3; 8 nucleotides line up with TRBD1. Trimming at V came to 4 bases and at J to 5 bases, leaving 8 bases not matched to a gene. CDR1 MNHEY and CDR2 SMNVEV come from the germline V gene (reference sequence). The CDR3 contains 15 residues. CDR3 sequence (DNA): TGTGCCAGCAGTTCCCCGGACAGGGCGGGAGATACGCAGTATTTT. The encoded protein is CASSSPDRAGDTQYF.

Notes on this clone: This same CDR3 is encoded by further DNA sequences in the sample. This chain links TRBV27 with TRBJ2-3; D is unresolved. The germline V gene has CDR1 MNHEY and CDR2 SMNVEV (reference sequence). Trimming took 3 bases from V and 4 from J, leaving 2 bases between them. This CDR3 has 11 amino acids. Written as DNA, the CDR3 is TGTGCCAGCAGTTTTGCAGATACGCAGTATTTT. Translation: CASSFADTQYF.

The J gene is TRBJ1-4, the V gene TRBV10-1; D gene uncertain. CDR1 WNHNN and CDR2 SYGVQD come from the germline V gene (reference sequence). V was shortened by 9 bases and J by 2 bases, with 4 bases between the two germline ends. This CDR3 spans 11 amino acids. In nucleotides, the CDR3 is TGCGCCAGGAAGACTAATGAAAAACTGTTTTTT. It encodes CARKTNEKLFF.

V usage is TRBV30 and J usage is TRBJ1-6; the D is unclear. The CDR3 has 13 amino acids. V was pared by 3 bases and J by 2 bases, with 5 bases between. Germline loops: CDR1 GTSNPN, CDR2 SVGIG (reference sequence). The CDR3 region is CAWRTAYNSPLHF. The CDR3 bases are TGTGCCTGGAGAACCGCCTATAATTCACCCCTCCACTTT. The variable domain in full, with the rest retrieved from reference TRBV30 and TRBJ1-6, is SQTIHQWPATLVQPVGSPLSLECTVEGTSNPNLYWYRQAAGRGLQLLFYSVGIGQISSEVPQNLSASRPQDRQFILSSKKLLLSDSGFYLCAWRTAYNSPLHFGNGTRLTVT.

This chain links TRBV7-3 with TRBJ2-5, with D possibly being TRBD2 (5 bases). Germline loops: CDR1 SGHTA, CDR2 FQGTGA. V dropped 5 bases and J dropped 4 bases, with 8 bases sitting between them. This CDR3 contains 12 residues. CDR3 sequence reads: CASSPEGETQYF. CDR3 coding DNA: TGTGCCAGCAGCCCCGAGGGAGAGACCCAGTACTTC.

V usage is TRBV29-1 and J usage is TRBJ2-7, with 9 bases lining up with TRBD2. Losses at the gene ends were 6 bases for V and 3 bases for J; bases not matched to a gene: 9. This CDR3 is 14 amino acids long. CDR1 SQVTM and CDR2 ANQGSEA come from the germline V gene. CDR3: CSVSKAGGVYEQYF. Written as DNA, the CDR3 is TGCAGCGTAAGCAAGGCGGGGGGGGTCTACGAGCAGTACTTC.

The chain uses TRBV7-9 and TRBJ2-7; 7 bases agree with TRBD1. This CDR3 has 13 residues. Trimming cost V 4 bases and J 2 bases; bases outside gene matches: 2. Germline CDR1 and CDR2: SEHNR and FQNEAQ (reference sequence). This CDR3 reads CASSSGQTYEQYF. The CDR3 nucleotides are TGTGCCAGCAGCTCGGGACAGACCTACGAGCAGTACTTC. The full variable domain, its missing parts supplied by reference TRBV7-9 and TRBJ2-7, is DTGVSQNPRHKITKRGQNVTFRCDPISEHNRLYWYRQTLGQGPEFLTYFQNEAQLEKSRLLSDRFSAERPKGSFSTLEIQRTEQGDSAMYLCASSSGQTYEQYFGPGTRLTVT.

V gene TRBV2 combines with J gene TRBJ2-3; D gene ambiguous. V was shortened by 8 bases and J by 2 bases, with 11 bases between the two germline ends. The length of the CDR3 is 13 residues. Germline CDR1 SNHLY, CDR2 FYNNEI. The CDR3 nucleotides are TGTGCCAGCGGCGCTAGGGCCACAGATACGCAGTATTTT. Translating it yields CASGARATDTQYF.

In this sample, this clone turned up once. The chain couples TRBV6-5 to TRBJ1-1, with a tentative D call TRBD1 (6 bases). V shed 7 bases and J shed 4 bases, with 13 bases lying between them. This CDR3 comprises 13 residues. Looked up from germline, CDR1 is MNHEY and CDR2 is SVGAGI. CDR3 loop: CASTSGQSTEAFF. The CDR3 DNA is TGTGCCAGCACCTCCGGACAGAGCACTGAAGCTTTCTTT.

The V and J genes are TRBV19 and TRBJ1-5; 9 bases fit TRBD1. Trimming at V came to 7 bases and at J to 3 bases, leaving 4 bases not matched to a gene. Germline loops: CDR1 LNHDA, CDR2 SQIVND (reference sequence). There are 14 residues in the CDR3. The CDR3 DNA reads as TGTGCCAGTATTGGGACAGGGCACAATCAGCCCCAGCATTTT. This gives the protein CASIGTGHNQPQHF.

This clone was seen only a few times. The chain joins TRBV29-1 to TRBJ1-2; TRBD1 aligns across 7 bases. The CDR3 covers 13 residues. V gave up 3 bases and J gave up 3 bases; unmatched junction bases: 4. CDR1 is SQVTM, CDR2 ANQGSEA, per germline. The CDR3 is CSVEKGADYGYTF. CDR3 sequence (DNA): TGCAGCGTTGAGAAGGGGGCAGACTATGGCTACACCTTC.

The chain combines TRBV10-2 with TRBJ1-5; weak D call: TRBD1 (6 bases). There are 15 residues in the CDR3. Trimming shortened V by 3 bases and J by 3 bases, and 12 bases separated the two germline ends. Germline V gene lookup returns CDR1 WSHSY and CDR2 SAAADI. In DNA form, the CDR3 reads TGCGCCAGCAGTGAACTCGGACAGTTCAATCAGCCCCAGCATTTT. Its translation is CASSELGQFNQPQHF.

The chain couples TRBV10-3 to TRBJ2-5; 11 bases fit TRBD2. The germline gives CDR1 ENHRY, CDR2 SYGVKD. V shed 6 bases and J 2 bases; nucleotides not matched to a gene: 2. The CDR3 covers 14 residues. CDR3 sequence (DNA): TGTGCCATCAGAGGGACTAGCGGTCAAGAGACCCAGTACTTC. It yields the protein CAIRGTSGQETQYF.

V and J are TRBV10-2 and TRBJ1-2; 7 nucleotides align to TRBD1. CDR1 and CDR2 from the germline V gene are WSHSY and SAAADI. With 6 bases clipped from V and 0 bases from J, the junction kept 7 bases outside the gene matches. There are 15 residues in the CDR3. The chain's CDR3 is CASRPQGIANYGYTF. The CDR3 DNA reads as TGCGCCAGCAGGCCACAGGGGATAGCTAACTATGGCTACACCTTC.

The gene calls are TRBV7-9 and TRBJ1-6; D not certain. The CDR3 totals 14 residues. CDR1 is SEHNR, CDR2 FQNEAQ, per germline (reference sequence). Trimming pared 1 base from V and 8 bases from J, leaving 9 bases between. The CDR3 DNA reads TGTGCCAGCAGCTTAGTGCGAAGGGATTCACCCCTCCACTTT. Its protein is CASSLVRRDSPLHF.

This clone was detected a few times. This chain connects TRBV6-5 to TRBJ1-2; no clear D. This CDR3 is 11 amino acids long. Germline V gene lookup returns CDR1 MNHEY and CDR2 SVGAGI. Between the trimmed V and J ends, which lost 5 bases and 5 bases, there was a span of 6 bases. CDR3 in amino acids: CASSEWYGYTF. The CDR3 DNA follows: TGTGCCAGCAGTGAATGGTATGGCTACACCTTC.

J is TRBJ1-5 and V is TRBV6-1; TRBD1 is a possible D gene (5 bases). CDR1 is MNHNS, CDR2 SASEGT, per germline. The germline V and J ends were trimmed by 1 base and 4 bases, with 11 bases remaining between them. This CDR3 comprises 15 residues. In DNA form, the CDR3 reads TGTGCCAGCAGTGAAGGGACAACCGGGAATCAGCCCCAGCATTTT. It codes for CASSEGTTGNQPQHF.

The table lists this clone with a few counts. The chain employs TRBV30 and TRBJ2-7, with 8 positions matching TRBD2. CDR3 length: 18 amino acids. The germline V gene has CDR1 GTSNPN and CDR2 SVGIG (reference sequence). Trimming at V came to 0 bases and at J to 0 bases, leaving 13 bases not matched to a gene. This chain's CDR3 is CAWSVSPVAGRLSYEQYF. CDR3 bases: TGTGCCTGGAGTGTATCACCGGTAGCGGGACGTCTCTCCTACGAGCAGTACTTC.

V and J are TRBV9 and TRBJ2-1; D remains ambiguous. Trimming removed 1 base at V and 4 bases at J, with 12 bases between. The CDR3 is 15 amino acids. CDR1 SGDLS and CDR2 YYNGEE come from the germline V gene. This chain's CDR3 is CASSVLDAKYNEQFF. The CDR3 bases are TGTGCCAGCAGCGTATTGGACGCCAAGTACAATGAGCAGTTCTTC.

The genes are TRBV18 and TRBJ2-1; 8 bases agree with TRBD2. J was trimmed by 7 bases and V by 0 bases; bases with no gene match: 8. Germline assignment: CDR1 KGHSH and CDR2 LQKENI. This CDR3 is 16 amino acids long. The CDR3 sequence is CASSPPGLGGQNEQFF. CDR3 nucleotide sequence: TGTGCCAGCTCACCACCGGGACTAGGGGGGCAGAATGAGCAGTTCTTC.

This clone appeared a few times. This chain joins TRBV6-6 and TRBJ2-1; D tentatively reads TRBD1 or TRBD2 (5 bases each). The ends were cut back, 0 bases at V and 1 base at J, with 7 bases in the middle. This CDR3 has 15 amino acids. Germline CDR1 is MNHNY and CDR2 is SVGAGI (reference sequence). CDR3 amino acids: CASSYSGGSYNEQFF. In DNA, the CDR3 is TGTGCCAGCAGTTACTCTGGGGGATCCTACAATGAGCAGTTCTTC.